This T cell receptor beta chain was observed in a study of neurological immune-mediated disorders. Over 180 million TCR-beta sequences, together covering 15-18 subjects, were produced by every individual sequencing run that was carried out. TCRdb reanalysed the 5' RACE reads using MiXCR and keeps one entry per CDR3 protein. The profile shows 50,000 or so distinct CDR3 sequences, about a quarter of them singletons. In germline, CDR1 is SGHRS, CDR2 YFSETQ. The CDR3 spans 15 residues. V shed 3 bases and J 4 bases; nucleotides not matched to a gene: 9. This sequence was found in a woman in her seventies in good health. The specimen sequenced was PBMCs. The chain joins TRBV5-1 to TRBJ1-2, with 7 bases lining up with TRBD1. CDR3 region: CASSYNRDSFYGYTF. The CDR3 DNA reads TGCGCCAGCAGCTATAACCGGGACAGCTTCTATGGCTACACCTTC.